The clone carrying this T cell receptor (beta chain) has a single count. What it binds is unknown. Some clones are missing from TCRdb's copy, which holds only in-frame ones; the method was immunoSEQ multiplex PCR. The data hold roughly 850,000 clones, with about 96% observed a single time. Selected positively for CCR7 and CD45RO-negative, naive CD8 cells excluded terminally differentiated effector memory CD45RA+ cells. This specimen comes from a study of shared clonotypes between healthy human individuals. V dropped 2 bases and J dropped 0; count of bases not matched to a gene: 9. The CDR3 totals 18 residues. Germline V gives CDR1 MNHEY, CDR2 SMNVEV (reference sequence). Study-wide points: It was expected that sequencing depth would affect clonotype sharing among donors.

V usage is TRBV27 and J usage is TRBJ2-2; 7 bases align to TRBD2. The receptor comes from a man under 40 in good health. Sequenced material: naive CD8+ T cells sorted from blood. CDR3 DNA: TGTGCCAGCAGTTTAGGAGTCTATCTAGCGGCGAACACCGGGGAGCTGTTTTTT. Its protein is CASSLGVYLAANTGELFF.